This T cell receptor beta chain appears in the sequencing data of a study of T cells in Graves' hyperthyroidism and ophthalmopathy. This clonotype was observed many times. Its antigen is not identified. Hyperthyroidism of Graves' type that showed no ophthalmopathy progression within 18 months was stable. Amplification targeted TCR beta CDR3 regions from RNA transcripts. The primer set for the first-round RT-PCR of the TCR CDR3 was HTBI. MiXCR was run by TCRdb on the multiplex PCR reads, yielding one entry per CDR3 protein. The sample lists around 500,000 distinct CDR3 sequences; 14% were seen once. Germline-derived CDR1 and CDR2 are LNHDA and SQIVND (reference sequence). V dropped 3 bases and J dropped 4 bases, with 9 bases sitting between them. The CDR3 sequence is 13 residues long. General study findings and limits: Stable hyperthyroidism was told apart from ophthalmopathy by a model built on 13 V-J features. Peripheral blood also featured most of the thyroid clonotypes expanded above 0.001.

The chain links TRBV19 to TRBJ1-2; D remains ambiguous. Input material: blood. This receptor was taken from a woman younger than 35 with Graves' hyperthyroidism. CDR3 sequence (DNA): TGTGCCAGTAGTATTAAACAGAGCTATGGCTACACCTTC. This encodes CASSIKQSYGYTF.